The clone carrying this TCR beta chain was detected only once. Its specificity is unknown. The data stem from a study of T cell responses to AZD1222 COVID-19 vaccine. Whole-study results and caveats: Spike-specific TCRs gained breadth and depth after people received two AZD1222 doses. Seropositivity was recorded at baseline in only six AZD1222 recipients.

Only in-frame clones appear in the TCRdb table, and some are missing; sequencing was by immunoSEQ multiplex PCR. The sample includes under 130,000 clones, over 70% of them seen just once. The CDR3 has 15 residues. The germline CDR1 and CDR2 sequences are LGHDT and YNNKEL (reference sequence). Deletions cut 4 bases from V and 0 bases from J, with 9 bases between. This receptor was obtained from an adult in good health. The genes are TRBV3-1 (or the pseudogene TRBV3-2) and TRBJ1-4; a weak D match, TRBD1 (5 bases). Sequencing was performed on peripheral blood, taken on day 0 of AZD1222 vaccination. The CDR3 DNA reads TGTGCCAGCAGCCCCCGGACAACAACTAATGAAAAACTGTTTTTT. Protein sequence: CASSPRTTTNEKLFF.